This T cell receptor beta chain is from a study of early T cells in non-severe SARS-CoV-2 infection. Study-level background: Bulk RNA isolated from unsorted whole blood underwent sequencing; chains were not paired.

MiXCR, applied by TCRdb to the 5' RACE reads, yields one record per CDR3 protein. The sample carries 45,000 to 60,000 distinct CDR3 sequences, roughly a tenth recorded once. This clonotype came up a few times. This receptor was taken from an adult who was a healthcare worker with PCR-confirmed SARS-CoV-2 infection or an uninfected control (not recorded which). Material for sequencing was whole blood.

CDR3 residues: CSVLKTGYMNTEAFF. For the CDR3, the DNA is TGCAGCGTTTTGAAGACAGGGTACATGAACACTGAAGCTTTCTTT. The genes are TRBV29-1 and TRBJ1-1, with 7 positions matching TRBD1. Germline trimming cut 5 bases from V and 0 bases from J; bases unmatched to any gene: 9. The germline CDR1 and CDR2 sequences are SQVTM and ANQGSEA. The CDR3 extends over 15 amino acids.